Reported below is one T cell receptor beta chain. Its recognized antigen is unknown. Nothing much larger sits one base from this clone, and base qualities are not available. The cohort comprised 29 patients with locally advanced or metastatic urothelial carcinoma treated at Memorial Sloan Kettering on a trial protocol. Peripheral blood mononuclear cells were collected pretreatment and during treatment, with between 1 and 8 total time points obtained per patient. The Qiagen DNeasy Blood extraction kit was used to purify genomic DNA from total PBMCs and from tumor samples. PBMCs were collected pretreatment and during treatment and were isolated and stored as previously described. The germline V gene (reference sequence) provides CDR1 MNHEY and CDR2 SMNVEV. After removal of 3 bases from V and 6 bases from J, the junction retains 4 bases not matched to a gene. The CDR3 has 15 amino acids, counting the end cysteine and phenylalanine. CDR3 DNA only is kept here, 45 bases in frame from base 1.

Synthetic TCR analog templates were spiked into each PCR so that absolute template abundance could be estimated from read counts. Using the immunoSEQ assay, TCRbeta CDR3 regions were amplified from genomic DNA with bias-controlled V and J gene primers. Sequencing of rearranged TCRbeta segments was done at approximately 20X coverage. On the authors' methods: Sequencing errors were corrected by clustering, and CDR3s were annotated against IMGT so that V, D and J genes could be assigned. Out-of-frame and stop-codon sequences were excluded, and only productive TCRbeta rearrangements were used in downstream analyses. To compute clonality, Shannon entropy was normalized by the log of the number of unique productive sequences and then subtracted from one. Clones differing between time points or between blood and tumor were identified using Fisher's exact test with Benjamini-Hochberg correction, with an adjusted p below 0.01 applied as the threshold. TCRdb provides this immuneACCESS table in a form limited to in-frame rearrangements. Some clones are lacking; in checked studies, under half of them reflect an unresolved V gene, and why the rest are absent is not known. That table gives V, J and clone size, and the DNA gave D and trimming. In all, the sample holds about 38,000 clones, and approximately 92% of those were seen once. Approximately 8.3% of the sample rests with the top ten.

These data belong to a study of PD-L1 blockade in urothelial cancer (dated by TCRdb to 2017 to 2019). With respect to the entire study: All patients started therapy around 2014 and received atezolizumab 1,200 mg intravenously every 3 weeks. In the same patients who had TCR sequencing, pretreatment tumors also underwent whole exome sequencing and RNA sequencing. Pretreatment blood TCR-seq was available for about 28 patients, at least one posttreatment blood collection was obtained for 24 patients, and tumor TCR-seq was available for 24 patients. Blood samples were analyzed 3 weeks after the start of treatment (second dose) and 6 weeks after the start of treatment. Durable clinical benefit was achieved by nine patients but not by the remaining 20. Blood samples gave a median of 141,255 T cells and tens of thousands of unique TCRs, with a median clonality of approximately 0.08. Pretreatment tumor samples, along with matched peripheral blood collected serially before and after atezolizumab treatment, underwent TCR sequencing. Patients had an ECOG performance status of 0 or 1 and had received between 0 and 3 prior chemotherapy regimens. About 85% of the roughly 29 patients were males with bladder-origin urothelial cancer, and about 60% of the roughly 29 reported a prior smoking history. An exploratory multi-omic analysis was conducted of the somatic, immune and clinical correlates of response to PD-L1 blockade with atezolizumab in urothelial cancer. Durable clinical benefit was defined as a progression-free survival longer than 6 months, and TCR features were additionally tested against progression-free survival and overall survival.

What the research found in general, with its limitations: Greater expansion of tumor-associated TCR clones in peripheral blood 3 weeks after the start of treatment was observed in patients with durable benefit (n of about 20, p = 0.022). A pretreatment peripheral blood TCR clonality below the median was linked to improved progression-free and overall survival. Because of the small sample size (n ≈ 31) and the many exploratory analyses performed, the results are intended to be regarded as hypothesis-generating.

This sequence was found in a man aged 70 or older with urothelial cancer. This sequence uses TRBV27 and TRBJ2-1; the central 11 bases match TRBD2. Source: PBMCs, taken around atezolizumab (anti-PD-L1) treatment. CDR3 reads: CASSFIAGGINEQFF. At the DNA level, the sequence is TGTGCCAGCAGTTTTATAGCGGGAGGGATCAATGAGCAGTTCTTC.